This T cell receptor beta chain was recorded in a study of shared clonotypes between healthy human individuals. The assay was immunoSEQ multiplex PCR, and TCRdb's table has in-frame clones only and misses some. Among around 2,100,000 clones, 85% to 95% were seen once, and the ten largest hold approximately 1.2%. CDR3 length: 15 residues. The V segment lost 1 base and the J segment 2 bases; nucleotides outside the gene matches: 4. CDR1 is SEHNR and CDR2 is FQNEAQ in the germline V gene (reference sequence). Naive CD8 cells, CD45RO-negative and positively selected for CCR7, excluded terminally differentiated effector memory CD45RA+ cells.

The TCR comes from a man younger than 30 in good health. The chain uses TRBV7-9 and TRBJ2-7, with 8 nucleotides matching TRBD1. Sequencing was carried out using naive CD8+ T cells sorted from blood. DNA for the CDR3: TGTGCCAGCAGCTTAGAAGGGACAGGAGCCTACGAGCAGTACTTC. As protein: CASSLEGTGAYEQYF.